One and the same sample provided the 11 T cell receptor beta chains below, sequenced in a study of patients and donors after allogeneic stem cell transplantation. TCRdb ran MiXCR on the RT-PCR reads and lists one entry per CDR3 protein. The sample holds 390,000 or so distinct CDR3 sequences, 16% seen once. The source material was blood, either unsorted or a sorted T cell fraction (not recorded which). Receptors originate from a human donor who was either an allogeneic HSCT recipient or a stem cell or donor lymphocyte infusion donor (not recorded which). It is not recorded whose cells these are; they may come from a transplant donor.

Ten or more counts support this clonotype. V is TRBV2 and J is TRBJ2-4; D call uncertain. The CDR3 spans 15 residues. Deletions cut 1 base from V and 0 bases from J, with 7 bases between. In germline, CDR1 is SNHLY, CDR2 FYNNEI. The CDR3 DNA is TGTGCCAGCAGTGAAGAGGGAAGAGCCAAAAACATTCAGTACTTC. It specifies CASSEEGRAKNIQYF.

The chain carries TRBV10-3 and TRBJ2-7; D possibly uses TRBD1 or TRBD2 (6 bases each). The CDR3 extends over 15 amino acids. Germline CDR1 and CDR2: ENHRY and SYGVKD. V lost 0 bases and J 4 bases, leaving 13 bases between the germline ends. CDR3 coding DNA: TGTGCCATCAGTGAGTCAGGAGGGGGAAGATACGAGCAGTACTTC. Residues: CAISESGGGRYEQYF.

There are many counts of this clonotype. The chain combines TRBV20-1 with TRBJ2-1; 8 nucleotides align to TRBD2. The CDR3 covers 14 residues. The ends lost 3 bases at V and 7 bases at J; junction bases unmatched: 8. Germline-derived CDR1 and CDR2 are DFQATT and SNEGSKA (reference sequence). The CDR3 sequence: CSASSVAGINEQFF. For the CDR3, the DNA is TGCAGTGCTAGTTCGGTAGCGGGGATAAATGAGCAGTTCTTC.

This clonotype was counted only a few times. The chain couples TRBV7-8 to TRBJ2-3; no firm D call. From germline, CDR1 is SGHVS and CDR2 FQNEAQ. Trimming removed 5 bases from V and 0 bases from J, with 15 bases in between. The CDR3 contains 16 residues. CDR3 sequence (DNA): TGTGCCAGCAGCATTGGACGAGCATCTAGCACAGATACGCAGTATTTT. Its protein is CASSIGRASSTDTQYF.

This clonotype was observed at least ten times. V gene TRBV6-1 combines with J gene TRBJ1-1; D gene uncertain. There are 11 residues in the CDR3. Germline CDR1 is MNHNS and CDR2 is SASEGT. V was shortened by 4 bases and J by 11 bases, with 11 bases between the two germline ends. The DNA of the CDR3 is TGTGCCAGCAGTGGAACCCCGGGGGCTTTCTTT. It specifies CASSGTPGAFF.

This clonotype has at least ten counts. V and J are TRBV5-1 and TRBJ2-1; 14 bases map to TRBD2. Germline-derived CDR1 and CDR2 are SGHRS and YFSETQ. The CDR3 totals 15 residues. Losses at the gene ends were 3 bases for V and 8 bases for J; bases not matched to a gene: 4. The CDR3 loop reads CASSSGLAGVDEQFF. Written as DNA, the CDR3 is TGCGCCAGCAGCTCGGGACTAGCGGGAGTCGATGAGCAGTTCTTC.

This clonotype was counted between two and nine times. The chain carries TRBV7-7 and TRBJ1-6; TRBD1 might be the D (5 bases). Trimming stripped 5 bases from V and 9 bases from J, with 11 bases between. The CDR3 is 13 residues long. From germline, CDR1 is SSHAT and CDR2 FNYEAQ (reference sequence). The CDR3 region has the DNA TGTGCCAGCAGCGCGACAGTTACTTCACCCCTCCACTTT. This codes for CASSATVTSPLHF. Using reference TRBV7-7 and TRBJ1-6 for the parts outside the CDR3, the full variable domain is GAGVSQSPRYKVTKRGQDVTLRCDPISSHATLYWYQQALGQGPEFLTYFNYEAQPDKSGLPSDRFSAERPEGSISTLTIQRTEQRDSAMYRCASSATVTSPLHFGNGTRLTVT.

This clonotype showed up just a few times. The chain joins TRBV4-3 to TRBJ2-3, with D tentatively TRBD1 or TRBD2 (5 bases each). The CDR3 spans 14 residues. Germline CDR1 and CDR2: LGHNA and YSLEER. V was shortened by 4 bases and J by 4 bases, with 12 bases between the two germline ends. In DNA, the CDR3 is TGCGCCAGCAGCCCCGGGACGGCCCCAGATACGCAGTATTTT. Translation: CASSPGTAPDTQYF.

Many counts were recorded for this clonotype. This chain joins TRBV12-3 or TRBV12-4 and TRBJ2-7; D perhaps matches TRBD1 (5 bases). This CDR3 is 13 amino acids long. Trimming took 5 bases from V and 3 from J, leaving 11 bases between them. CDR3 DNA: TGTGCCAGCAGTCTTCTTACAGGCTACGAGCAGTACTTC. It encodes CASSLLTGYEQYF.

This clonotype showed up just a few times. The chain links TRBV12-3 or TRBV12-4 to TRBJ1-4; TRBD1 agrees at 7 bases. V lost 3 bases and J lost 3; bases outside the gene matches: 4. This CDR3 is built from 15 residues. Here the CDR3 reads CASSFWDSPNEKLFF. As DNA, the CDR3 is TGTGCCAGCAGTTTTTGGGACAGCCCTAATGAAAAACTGTTTTTT.

This clonotype was observed a few times. The chain links TRBV21-1 to TRBJ2-7; TRBD2, the table's D call, lacks a check against the DNA. TRBV21-1 represents a pseudogene. The length of the CDR3 is 13 residues. CDR3 sequence (DNA): TGTGCCAGCAGCAAAGAGGGAGGAGGAGGGCAGTACTTC. It encodes CASSKEGGGGQYF.